These T cell receptor beta chains were read from a single sample in a study of siplizumab effects on memory and regulatory T cells. Sequencing used immunoSEQ multiplex PCR; TCRdb keeps in-frame clones, though not all of them. Here the sample spans roughly 100,000 clones, around 90% being singletons. Source material: CD4+ T cells sorted from blood. The receptors were gathered from a human donor in good health. Each CDR3 is given with its conserved first and last residue. Each record gives: D gene, J gene, V gene, clone size, CDR3 protein. A D gene is named only where the DNA matches it firmly. Clone size appears in some rows only: once, few, many, or a class for an expanded clone.

TRBD2 | TRBJ2-1 | TRBV19 | NA | CASRRLAGYNEQFF
NA | TRBJ1-5 | TRBV7-2 | NA | CASSPGRVSNQPQHF
TRBD1 | TRBJ1-2 | TRBV7-6 | NA | CASSRGMGQGSSYTF
TRBD2 | TRBJ2-2 | TRBV5-5 | NA | CASSPIGGRTIYTGELFF
TRBD1 | TRBJ1-2 | TRBV5-6 | NA | CASSIQGADGYTF
TRBD2 | TRBJ2-3 | TRBV28 | NA | CASSLRTQDGRVRTDTQYF
TRBD1 | TRBJ1-4 | TRBV9 | NA | CASSAGDRGTTNEKLFF
TRBD2 | TRBJ2-1 | TRBV7-9 | NA | CASSPRVGRAISEQFF
TRBD1 | TRBJ1-1 | TRBV5-1 | NA | CASRRQGAITEAFF
NA | TRBJ2-7 | TRBV28 | NA | CASGLAYEQYF
NA | TRBJ2-3 | TRBV6-4 | NA | CASSVTPTTDTQYF
NA | TRBJ1-4 | TRBV5-4 | few | CASSSQPTDLNEKLFF
NA | TRBJ1-5 | TRBV19 | NA | CASSKGMRSNQPQHF
TRBD1 | TRBJ2-7 | TRBV28 | NA | CASSLPGQGMYEQYF
TRBD1 | TRBJ2-7 | TRBV6-4 | NA | CAVGVRQGNYEQYF
TRBD1 | TRBJ2-1 | TRBV5-4 | NA | CASSQQGNNEQFF
TRBD2 | TRBJ2-7 | TRBV27 | NA | CASSSKTSPSYEQYF
NA | TRBJ2-5 | TRBV30 | NA | CAWRGLTTVQETQYF
TRBD1 | TRBJ1-4 | TRBV5-1 | NA | CASSRTQGTNEKLFF
TRBD1 | TRBJ1-5 | TRBV18 | NA | CASSRGDRVSNQPQHF
TRBD1 | TRBJ1-2 | TRBV6-5 | NA | CASSYFLRGPAYGYTF
TRBD1 | TRBJ2-5 | TRBV6-5 | NA | CASRRNRDRQETQYF
TRBD1 | TRBJ1-1 | TRBV9 | NA | CASSVVKGTGYLNTEAFF
TRBD1 | TRBJ1-5 | TRBV7-9 | NA | CASSSLLGTGRDRGQPQHF
NA | TRBJ2-1 | TRBV5-4 | NA | CAFDAGAVYNEQFF
NA | TRBJ2-5 | TRBV30 | NA | CAWSGLIQETQYF
TRBD2 | TRBJ2-1 | TRBV19 | NA | CASRTGTSGHSSYNEQFF
TRBD1 | TRBJ2-7 | TRBV28 | NA | CASSPGTGIREQYF
NA | TRBJ1-5 | TRBV10-3 | NA | CAISESEGIRGYGQPQHF
NA | TRBJ1-1 | TRBV28 | NA | CASTGHGGPNTEAFF
NA | TRBJ1-3 | TRBV6-6 | NA | CASSYSVGSSGNTIYF
NA | TRBJ1-2 | TRBV5-1 | NA | CASSLFEGLRYGYTF
TRBD2 | TRBJ2-7 | TRBV28 | NA | CASSPLAARYEQYF
NA | TRBJ1-4 | TRBV5-1 | NA | CASSYKSRGGNEKLFF
NA | TRBJ2-1 | TRBV30 | NA | CAWSGSGDAYNEQFF
NA | TRBJ2-7 | TRBV4-1 | NA | CASSPRTGTSNAGEQYF
NA | TRBJ2-2 | TRBV4-1 | NA | CASSLATVNTGELFF
NA | TRBJ2-3 | TRBV18 | NA | CASSGGAPGEDTQYF
NA | TRBJ2-7 | TRBV5-1 | NA | CASSLLGGSSYEQYF
NA | TRBJ1-6 | TRBV30 | NA | CAWSTGINSPLHF
NA | TRBJ2-3 | TRBV6-6 | NA | CASRSHFTDTQYF
NA | TRBJ2-7 | TRBV4-1 | NA | CASSQTGASRSSYEQYF
NA | TRBJ1-6 | TRBV2 | NA | CASSRAVAPLHF
TRBD1 | TRBJ1-1 | TRBV29-1 | NA | CSVAIGTGGTEAFF
NA | TRBJ1-1 | TRBV7-9 | NA | CASSFRGTFLTEAFF
TRBD1 | TRBJ1-2 | TRBV7-3 | NA | CASSLTSLGQGAGYTF
NA | TRBJ2-7 | TRBV30 | NA | CAWSGLNLYEQYF
TRBD1 | TRBJ1-3 | TRBV28 | NA | CAVDGTGSGNTIYF
TRBD2 | TRBJ2-3 | TRBV30 | NA | CACPGASGGTDTQYF
NA | TRBJ1-1 | TRBV7-3 | NA | CASSARTDVNTEAFF
TRBD2 | TRBJ2-1 | TRBV14 | NA | CASSPFTLAGEQFF
TRBD1 | TRBJ1-1 | TRBV30 | NA | CALHPGQSLSEAFF
NA | TRBJ2-3 | TRBV28 | NA | CASSFLSYTQYF
NA | TRBJ2-3 | TRBV7-8 | NA | CASSLKRGGETSTDTQYF
TRBD1 | TRBJ2-3 | TRBV4-1 | NA | CASSRSGQAPDTQYF
NA | TRBJ2-5 | TRBV11-3 | NA | CASSLYVAETQYF
NA | TRBJ1-1 | TRBV28 | NA | CAIGGDMNTEAFF
NA | TRBJ2-3 | TRBV18 | NA | CASSPYSGLPAGPDTQYF